Presented here are 3 T cell receptor beta chains from one specimen sequenced in a study of technical replicates of blood from a few donors. Clones were read by immunoSEQ multiplex PCR, and TCRdb kept only the in-frame ones, dropping some. The sample shows about 94,000 clones, 90% to 96% of them seen only once. The sample comprised T cells isolated from PBMCs. All receptors come from a human donor in good health.

The chain carries TRBV27 and TRBJ1-5, with 9 bases that match TRBD1. J lost 7 bases, V lost 4 bases, and 5 bases had no gene match. The CDR3 has 14 amino acids. Germline CDR1 is MNHEY and CDR2 is SMNVEV (reference sequence). The CDR3 region has the DNA TGTGCCAGCAGTTCGAGACAGGGGGACCAGCCCCAGCATTTT. It yields the protein CASSSRQGDQPQHF.

The rearrangement joins TRBV9 to TRBJ1-1; 10 nucleotides align to TRBD1. The CDR3 is 14 residues long. The germline CDR1 and CDR2 sequences are SGDLS and YYNGEE. Trimming took 4 bases from V and 6 from J; bases not matched to a gene: 6. Written as DNA, the CDR3 is TGTGCCAGCAGCTCTACCGGGACAGGGGCTGAAGCTTTCTTT. The encoded protein is CASSSTGTGAEAFF.

V and J are TRBV27 and TRBJ1-1, with D maybe TRBD1 (5 bases). The germline V gene encodes CDR1 MNHEY and CDR2 SMNVEV (reference sequence). Trimming left V 1 base short and J 0 bases short, with 9 bases between. The CDR3 covers 15 residues. CDR3 sequence reads: CASSLLGGVNTEAFF. CDR3 nucleotide sequence: TGTGCCAGCAGTTTATTGGGGGGGGTGAACACTGAAGCTTTCTTT.